This TCR beta chain was sequenced for a study of control samples from healthy donors and cancer patients. TCRdb's copy holds only in-frame clones and misses some; the assay was immunoSEQ multiplex PCR. The sample carries approximately 160,000 clones, more than 85% recorded once. The germline V gene encodes CDR1 LNHNV and CDR2 YYDKDF (reference sequence). The CDR3 length is 16 residues. Trimming took 1 base from V and 6 from J; bases not matched to a gene: 7. This TCR derives from a woman in her thirties in good health. This rearrangement joins TRBV15 to TRBJ2-3, with TRBD2 identical over 10 bases. Sequencing was done on a sample of blood. CDR3 in amino acids: CATSRGTSGPTDTQYF. DNA for the CDR3: TGTGCCACCAGCAGAGGGACTAGCGGACCGACGGATACGCAGTATTTT.